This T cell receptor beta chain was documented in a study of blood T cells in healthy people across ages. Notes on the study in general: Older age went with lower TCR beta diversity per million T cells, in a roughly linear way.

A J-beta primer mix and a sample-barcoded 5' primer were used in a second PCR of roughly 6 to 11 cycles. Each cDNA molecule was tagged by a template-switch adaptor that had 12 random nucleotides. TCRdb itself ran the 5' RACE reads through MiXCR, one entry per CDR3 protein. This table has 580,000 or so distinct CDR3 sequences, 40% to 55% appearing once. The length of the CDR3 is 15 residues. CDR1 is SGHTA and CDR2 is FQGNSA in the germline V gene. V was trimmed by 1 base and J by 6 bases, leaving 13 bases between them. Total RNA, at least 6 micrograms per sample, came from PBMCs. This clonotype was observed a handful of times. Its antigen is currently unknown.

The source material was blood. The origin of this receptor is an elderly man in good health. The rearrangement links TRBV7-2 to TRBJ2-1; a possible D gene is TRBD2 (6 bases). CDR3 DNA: TGTGCCAGCAGCTTAGGTCGTCTAGCGCCCAATGAGCAGTTCTTC. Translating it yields CASSLGRLAPNEQFF.